This T cell receptor (beta chain) was observed in a study of T cell clonality in common variable immunodeficiency. All CVID subjects were on immunoglobulin replacement for at least one year. There are many counts of this clone. What it recognizes is unknown. The read finishes 3 residues shy of the CDR3 end, and the germline J gene is used to complete it. Some clones are missing from TCRdb's copy, which holds only in-frame ones; the method was immunoSEQ multiplex PCR. The sample presents 40,000 to 50,000 clones, none singletons. Whole-study findings and limits: Repertoire-complication correlations in CVID were limited by patient heterogeneity. CVID subjects showed higher TCRbeta clonality than healthy controls. Reportedly, TCR beta sequences from common variable immunodeficiency showed fewer deletions and N-nucleotide insertions.

Germline V gene data show CDR1 as SGHVS and CDR2 as FNYEAQ. V gave up 5 bases and J gave up 4 bases; unmatched junction bases: 7. The CDR3 contains 14 residues. What was sequenced was peripheral blood mononuclear cells. The receptor's source is a human donor with common variable immunodeficiency. The rearrangement joins TRBV7-6 to TRBJ2-7, with 8 bases matching TRBD1. The CDR3 here is CASSRTGGQYEQYF. The sequenced part of the CDR3 DNA is TGTGCCAGCAGCCGAACAGGGGGGCAATACGAG.